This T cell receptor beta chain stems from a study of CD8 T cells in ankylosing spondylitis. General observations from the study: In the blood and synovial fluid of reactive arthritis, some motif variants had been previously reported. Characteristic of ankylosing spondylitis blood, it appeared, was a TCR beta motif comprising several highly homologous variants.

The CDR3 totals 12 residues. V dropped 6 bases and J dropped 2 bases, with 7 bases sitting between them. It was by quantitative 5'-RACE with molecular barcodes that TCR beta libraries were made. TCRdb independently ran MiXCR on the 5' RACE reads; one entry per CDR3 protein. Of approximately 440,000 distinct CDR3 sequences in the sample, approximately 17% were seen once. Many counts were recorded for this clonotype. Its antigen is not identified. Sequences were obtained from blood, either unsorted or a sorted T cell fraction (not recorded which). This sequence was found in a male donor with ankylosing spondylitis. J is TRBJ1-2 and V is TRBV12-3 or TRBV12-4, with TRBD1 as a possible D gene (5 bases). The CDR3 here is CASSRQNYGYTF. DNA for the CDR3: TGTGCCAGCAGCCGACAGAACTATGGCTACACCTTC.